The 20 T cell receptor beta chains below all came from one sample that was sequenced in a study of cytomegalovirus exposure and HLA in healthy donors (dated by TCRdb to the late 2010s). Libraries came from the immunoSEQ multiplex PCR assay. For the multiplex PCR, a mixture combining 60 forward primers for TCR Vbeta segments and 13 reverse primers for TCR Jbeta segments was used. TCRdb obtained this table from immuneACCESS and retained in-frame rearrangements with V and J assigned. These tables miss some clones; where compared with another copy, unresolved V genes account for less than half of the shortfall, and the remainder is unexplained. This sample has over 150,000 clones in its table, and 71% of those were observed once. The ten largest clones take up roughly 3% of the sample. Sequences were obtained from PBMCs. The receptor source for this set is a woman in her thirties in good health and CMV-seronegative.

This clone came up a few times. This sequence joins TRBV7-6 and TRBJ2-5, with no clear D. The J call may be faulty, since TRBJ2-7 better matches the DNA end. From germline, CDR1 is SGHVS and CDR2 FNYEAQ. The CDR3 has 12 residues. The CDR3: CASSLVPYEQYF. The CDR3 region has the DNA TGTGCCAGCAGCTTAGTCCCATACGAGCAGTACTTC.

The CDR3, as DNA: TGTGCCAGCAGCTTAGCGGGGGGGGCAAATACCGGGGAGCTGTTTTTT. The encoded protein is CASSLAGGANTGELFF. The chain combines TRBV7-2 with TRBJ2-2, with D maybe TRBD2 (7 bases). The CDR3 runs to 16 residues. V lost 0 bases and J 5 bases, leaving 13 bases between the germline ends. Germline V CDR1 and CDR2: SGHTA, FQGNSA. The full variable domain, rest sourced from reference TRBV7-2 and TRBJ2-2, is GAGVSQSPSNKVTEKGKDVELRCDPISGHTALYWYRQSLGQGLEFLIYFQGNSAPDKSGLPSDRFSAERTGGSVSTLTIQRTQQEDSAVYLCASSLAGGANTGELFFGEGSRLTVL.

The chain employs TRBV10-3 and TRBJ2-7; TRBD2 matches at 7 bases. J gave up 2 bases and V 11 bases, and 15 bases lay outside the gene matches. This CDR3 contains 15 residues. The germline V gene encodes CDR1 ENHRY and CDR2 SYGVKD. CDR3 nucleotides: TGTGCCGTAGCTCTCCCGGCTAGCGGAGCCTACGAGCAGTACTTC. Translation: CAVALPASGAYEQYF.

This clone was found a few times. The chain combines TRBV6-6 with TRBJ1-3, with D tentatively TRBD1 (5 bases). CDR1 MNHNY and CDR2 SVGAGI come from the germline V gene (reference sequence). Deletions cut 4 bases from V and 0 bases from J, with 10 bases between. This CDR3 has 15 residues. The CDR3: CASSSQESSGNTIYF. The CDR3 nucleotides read TGTGCCAGCAGTTCACAGGAGTCCTCTGGAAACACCATATATTTT.

This clone was observed a handful of times. The gene calls are TRBV2 and TRBJ2-1, with a tentative D call TRBD1 (5 bases). V was shortened by 1 base and J by 7 bases, with 11 bases between the two germline ends. Germline V gives CDR1 SNHLY, CDR2 FYNNEI. CDR3 length: 14 residues. CDR3: CASSEDVGVNEQFF. Written as DNA, the CDR3 is TGTGCCAGCAGTGAAGATGTAGGGGTGAATGAGCAGTTCTTC.

This clone came up once. V and J are TRBV5-5 and TRBJ1-1, with D perhaps TRBD1 (6 bases). Germline V gives CDR1 SGHKS, CDR2 YYEKEE (reference sequence). V was shortened by 4 bases and J by 8 bases, with 12 bases between the two germline ends. This CDR3 contains 12 residues. The CDR3 region has the DNA TGTGCCAGCAGCCACCGGGACATAGAAGCTTTCTTT. It specifies CASSHRDIEAFF.

The genes are TRBV5-4 and TRBJ2-5; 8 bases line up with TRBD1. CDR1 SGHNT and CDR2 YYREEE come from the germline V gene (reference sequence). The V and J ends lost 2 bases and 4 bases, in that order; junction bases with no gene match: 4. The CDR3 is made up of 14 amino acids. The DNA for the CDR3 is TGTGCCAGCAGCTTCGACAGGGGCGGAGAGACCCAGTACTTC. It is translated as CASSFDRGGETQYF.

This clone was counted a single time. J is TRBJ2-4 and V is TRBV5-1, with a possible D match to TRBD2 (6 bases). With 3 bases removed from V and 5 bases from J, the gap between germline ends came to 12 bases. This CDR3 contains 14 residues. Per the germline V gene, CDR1 is SGHRS and CDR2 is YFSETQ. The CDR3 loop is CASSSPGDENIQYF. The CDR3 nucleotides are TGCGCCAGCAGCTCCCCGGGGGACGAAAACATTCAGTACTTC. Variable domain in full (rest from reference TRBV5-1 and TRBJ2-4): KAGVTQTPRYLIKTRGQQVTLSCSPISGHRSVSWYQQTPGQGLQFLFEYFSETQRNKGNFPGRFSGRQFSNSRSEMNVSTLELGDSALYLCASSSPGDENIQYFGAGTRLSVL.

The chain joins TRBV5-1 to TRBJ2-7; the match to TRBD2 covers 10 bases. The J segment lost 7 bases and the V segment lost 0 bases, leaving 7 bases of the junction unmatched. Germline CDR1 and CDR2: SGHRS and YFSETQ. This CDR3 is 15 amino acids long. The CDR3 spells CASSLASGSAREQYF. In DNA form, the CDR3 reads TGCGCCAGCAGCTTGGCTAGCGGGAGCGCGAGGGAGCAGTACTTC.

The CDR3 here is CASSFRQGTEKLFF. CDR3 DNA sequence: TGTGCCAGCAGTTTTCGGCAGGGAACTGAAAAACTGTTTTTT. The chain has TRBV28 and TRBJ1-4; weak D call: TRBD1 (5 bases). V shed 3 bases and J shed 7 bases, with 12 bases lying between them. Germline CDR1 MDHEN, CDR2 SYDVKM. The CDR3 sequence is 14 residues long.

V is TRBV5-1 and J is TRBJ2-3; TRBD2 agrees at 8 bases. The V and J ends lost 2 bases and 4 bases, in that order; junction bases with no gene match: 6. Germline V CDR1 and CDR2: SGHRS, YFSETQ. This CDR3 comprises 15 residues. The CDR3 protein is CASSLRAGAADTQYF. In DNA form, the CDR3 reads TGCGCCAGCAGCTTACGAGCGGGAGCCGCAGATACGCAGTATTTT. Supplemented by reference TRBV5-1 and TRBJ2-3, the full variable domain reads KAGVTQTPRYLIKTRGQQVTLSCSPISGHRSVSWYQQTPGQGLQFLFEYFSETQRNKGNFPGRFSGRQFSNSRSEMNVSTLELGDSALYLCASSLRAGAADTQYFGPGTRLTVL.

This clone was detected once. The chain is built from TRBV19 and TRBJ1-6, with D maybe TRBD1 (6 bases). The ends were cut back, 4 bases at V and 9 bases at J, with 19 bases in the middle. Germline loops: CDR1 LNHDA, CDR2 SQIVND (reference sequence). There are 16 residues in the CDR3. This CDR3 is CASSTDAGARGSPLHF. Written as DNA, the CDR3 is TGTGCCAGTAGTACGGATGCGGGGGCGCGGGGTTCACCCCTCCACTTT.

The table lists this clone with a count of one. The chain carries TRBV7-9 and TRBJ2-7, with 12 bases aligning to TRBD1. CDR3 length equals 15 residues. Germline V CDR1 and CDR2: SEHNR, FQNEAQ (reference sequence). Trimming at V came to 3 bases and at J to 7 bases, leaving 7 bases not matched to a gene. The CDR3 region has the DNA TGTGCCAGCAGCTTCTCGGGACAGGGGGCATGGGAGCAGTACTTC. Protein product: CASSFSGQGAWEQYF.

The V call is TRBV27, the J call TRBJ2-3; no firm D call. The length of the CDR3 is 16 residues. With 2 bases removed from V and 0 bases from J, the gap between germline ends came to 12 bases. Germline V gene sequence: CDR1 MNHEY, CDR2 SMNVEV (reference sequence). DNA for the CDR3: TGTGCCAGCAGTTTAAACACGCTTGCTAGCACAGATACGCAGTATTTT. As protein: CASSLNTLASTDTQYF.

The J gene is TRBJ2-7, the V gene TRBV9; D possibly corresponds to TRBD2 (6 bases). Germline V gene lookup returns CDR1 SGDLS and CDR2 YYNGEE. This CDR3 has 15 amino acids. V was pared by 4 bases and J by 0 bases, with 14 bases between. CDR3 sequence: CASSPGTSSSYEQYF. CDR3 in DNA: TGTGCCAGCAGCCCTGGGACTTCTAGCTCCTACGAGCAGTACTTC. The full variable domain, rest sourced from reference TRBV9 and TRBJ2-7, is DSGVTQTPKHLITATGQRVTLRCSPRSGDLSVYWYQQSLDQGLQFLIQYYNGEERAKGNILERFSAQQFPDLHSELNLSSLELGDSALYFCASSPGTSSSYEQYFGPGTRLTVT.

V gene TRBV6-5 combines with J gene TRBJ2-5, with 8 bases fitting TRBD1. The tail of the sequence fits TRBJ2-7 better, so the J call may be wrong. In germline, CDR1 is MNHEY, CDR2 SVGAGI. There are 14 residues in the CDR3. The CDR3 coding sequence is TGTGCCAGCAGCCAGGGACAGGTACCCTACGAGCAGTACTTC. Its translation: CASSQGQVPYEQYF.

This chain links TRBV5-1 with TRBJ2-5; possibly TRBD2 for D (6 bases). V lost 4 bases to trimming and J lost 1 base, with 14 bases between them. This CDR3 comprises 15 residues. The germline V gene encodes CDR1 SGHRS and CDR2 YFSETQ. CDR3 nucleotide sequence: TGCGCCAGCAGCATGAGATTAGCGGTCCAAGAGACCCAGTACTTC. The encoded protein is CASSMRLAVQETQYF.

The genes are TRBV5-1 and TRBJ1-1; maybe TRBD1 (6 bases). The germline CDR1 and CDR2 sequences are SGHRS and YFSETQ. There are 20 residues in the CDR3. V was shortened by 0 bases and J by 0 bases, with 24 bases between the two germline ends. Written as DNA, the CDR3 is TGCGCCAGCAGCTTGGGGGTAGGGGAGAGATCTGGGGGCATGAACACTGAAGCTTTCTTT. It encodes CASSLGVGERSGGMNTEAFF.

This clone was recorded a few times. V usage is TRBV9 and J usage is TRBJ1-5; TRBD1 matches at 7 bases. The germline gives CDR1 SGDLS, CDR2 YYNGEE. V lost 3 bases and J lost 0; bases outside the gene matches: 3. This CDR3 has 15 residues. CDR3 DNA: TGTGCCAGCAGCGGCCGACAGGGTAGCAATCAGCCCCAGCATTTT. It translates to CASSGRQGSNQPQHF.

V gene TRBV9 combines with J gene TRBJ1-5; D unclear. The CDR3 spans 13 residues. V gave up 3 bases and J gave up 3 bases, with 7 bases separating them. In germline, CDR1 is SGDLS, CDR2 YYNGEE. As DNA, the CDR3 is TGTGCCAGCAGCGCCGGGTCCAATCAGCCCCAGCATTTT. Translated: CASSAGSNQPQHF.